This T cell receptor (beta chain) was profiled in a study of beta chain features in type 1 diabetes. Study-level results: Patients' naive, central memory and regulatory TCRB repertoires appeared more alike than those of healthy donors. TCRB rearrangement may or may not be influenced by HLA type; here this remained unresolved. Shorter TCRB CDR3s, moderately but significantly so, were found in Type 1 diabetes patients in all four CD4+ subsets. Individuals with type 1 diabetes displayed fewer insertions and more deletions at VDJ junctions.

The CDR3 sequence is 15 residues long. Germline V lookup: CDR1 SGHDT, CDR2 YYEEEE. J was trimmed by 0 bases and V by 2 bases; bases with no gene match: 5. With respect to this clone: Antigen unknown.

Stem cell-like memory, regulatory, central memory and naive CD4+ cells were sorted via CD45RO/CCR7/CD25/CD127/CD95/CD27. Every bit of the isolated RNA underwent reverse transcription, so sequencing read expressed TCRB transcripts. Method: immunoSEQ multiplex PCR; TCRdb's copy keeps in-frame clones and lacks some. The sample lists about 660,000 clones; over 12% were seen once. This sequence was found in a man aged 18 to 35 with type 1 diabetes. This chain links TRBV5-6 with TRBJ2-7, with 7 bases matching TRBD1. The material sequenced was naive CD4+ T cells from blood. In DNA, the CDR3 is TGTGCCAGCAGCTTAGGACAGGTCAACTCCTACGAGCAGTACTTC. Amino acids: CASSLGQVNSYEQYF.